A single sample gave rise to the 11 T cell receptor beta chains below, sequenced in a study of T cell responses to AZD1222 COVID-19 vaccine. The assay was immunoSEQ multiplex PCR, and TCRdb's table has in-frame clones only and misses some. The sample has roughly 120,000 clones, around 90% seen once. Sequencing used peripheral blood, obtained 28 days after the second dose of the MenACWY control vaccine. All receptors derive from an adult who received the MenACWY meningococcal vaccine as a control.

The rearrangement uses TRBV7-9 and TRBJ2-3, with 14 bases aligning to TRBD2. This CDR3 region has 16 residues. From germline, CDR1 is SEHNR and CDR2 FQNEAQ (reference sequence). Unmatched junction bases numbered 4, after V lost 4 bases and J lost 4 bases. CDR3 nucleotide sequence: TGTGCCAGCAGCTCTGGACTAGCGGGGGGATCAGATACGCAGTATTTT. Translating gives CASSSGLAGGSDTQYF.

The V and J genes are TRBV28 and TRBJ1-5; D possibly corresponds to TRBD1 (6 bases). The V end lost 5 bases, the J end lost 5 bases, and 19 bases lay between the germline ends. CDR1 is MDHEN and CDR2 is SYDVKM in the germline V gene. This CDR3 spans 16 amino acids. CDR3 bases: TGTGCCAGCAGTCCCTGGGACAATGGCCCTGATCAGCCCCAGCATTTT. Translation: CASSPWDNGPDQPQHF.

The V gene is TRBV10-3, the J gene TRBJ2-7; no clear D gene. Germline-derived CDR1 and CDR2 are ENHRY and SYGVKD. The V and J ends lost 9 bases and 4 bases respectively, with 16 bases between them. The CDR3 has 13 residues. The CDR3 here is CAITRYSLYEQYV. In nucleotides, the CDR3 is TGTGCCATAACCCGTTACAGTCTATACGAGCAGTACGTC.

This clone was seen once. The chain carries TRBV28 and TRBJ1-5; 7 bases agree with TRBD1. The CDR3 length is 16 residues. The V and J ends lost 1 base and 6 bases, in that order; junction bases with no gene match: 9. Germline CDR1 MDHEN, CDR2 SYDVKM. In DNA form, the CDR3 reads TGTGCCAGCAGTTTATTGAGGGGGCCCTCGGGTCAGCCCCAGCATTTT. Translating gives CASSLLRGPSGQPQHF. The whole variable domain, remainder taken from reference TRBV28 and TRBJ1-5, is DVKVTQSSRYLVKRTGEKVFLECVQDMDHENMFWYRQDPGLGLRLIYFSYDVKMKEKGDIPEGYSVSREKKERFSLILESASTNQTSMYLCASSLLRGPSGQPQHFGDGTRLSIL.

The rearrangement joins TRBV28 to TRBJ1-2; D is undetermined. The V and J ends lost 6 bases and 3 bases respectively, with 8 bases between them. This CDR3 contains 12 residues. The germline gives CDR1 MDHEN, CDR2 SYDVKM. CDR3 DNA sequence: TGTGCCAGCAGCAGCCGGGACTATGGCTACACCTTC. Its translation is CASSSRDYGYTF.

The rearrangement uses TRBV7-9 and TRBJ1-4, with TRBD1 matching 10 bases. Germline CDR1 SEHNR, CDR2 FQNEAQ (reference sequence). V trimming: 0 bases; J trimming: 5 bases; junction bases outside the gene matches: 3. The CDR3 consists of 16 residues. This CDR3 reads CASSLAGQGGNEKLFF. The CDR3 bases are TGTGCCAGCAGCTTAGCCGGACAGGGGGGGAATGAAAAACTGTTTTTT.

The chain couples TRBV20-1 to TRBJ2-2; 9 positions match TRBD1. The CDR3 runs to 15 residues. The V and J ends lost 3 bases and 7 bases, in that order; junction bases with no gene match: 9. CDR1 and CDR2 (germline): DFQATT, SNEGSKA (reference sequence). DNA for the CDR3: TGCAGTGCTAGTTACAGGGGGCCCACCCGCGGGGAGCTGTTTTTT. As protein: CSASYRGPTRGELFF.

This sequence joins TRBV6-6 and TRBJ1-1; a possible D gene is TRBD1 (5 bases). CDR3 length: 14 residues. The ends were cut back, 2 bases at V and 1 base at J, with 8 bases in the middle. Germline-derived CDR1 and CDR2 are MNHNY and SVGAGI (reference sequence). CDR3: CASSYGGENTEAFF. DNA of the CDR3: TGTGCCAGCAGTTACGGGGGGGAGAACACTGAAGCTTTCTTT.

V and J are TRBV27 and TRBJ1-1, with D possibly matching TRBD1 (5 bases). Germline V CDR1 and CDR2: MNHEY, SMNVEV (reference sequence). This CDR3 is 12 amino acids long. Trimming took 5 bases from V and 5 from J, leaving 9 bases between them. The CDR3 protein is CASSQQVTEAFF. Written as DNA, the CDR3 is TGTGCCAGCAGTCAACAGGTGACTGAAGCTTTCTTT.

This chain joins TRBV28 and TRBJ1-2; D remains ambiguous. CDR1 is MDHEN and CDR2 is SYDVKM in the germline V gene. The CDR3 sequence is 14 residues long. The ends were cut back, 7 bases at V and 4 bases at J, with 16 bases in the middle. The CDR3: CASNKKGPIYGYTF. The CDR3 DNA reads TGTGCCAGCAATAAAAAAGGACCGATCTATGGCTACACCTTC.

V usage is TRBV4-1 and J usage is TRBJ1-2; D possibly corresponds to TRBD1 (5 bases). The CDR3 has 17 residues. Trimming took 2 bases from V and 2 from J, leaving 18 bases between them. Germline-derived CDR1 and CDR2 are MGHRA and YSYEKL. The CDR3 loop reads CASSQPMGGDRNYGYTF. The CDR3 DNA reads as TGCGCCAGCAGCCAACCTATGGGGGGAGACAGAAACTATGGCTACACCTTC.